These 10 T cell receptor beta chains were sequenced from one sample in a study of blood T cell repertoires in COVID-19. Clones were sequenced by immunoSEQ multiplex PCR, and TCRdb holds only the in-frame ones, with some missing. Among approximately 100,000 clones listed, around 87% were seen once. Sample: peripheral blood. The source of these receptors is a woman in her 30s with acute or convalescent COVID-19.

This CDR3 reads CASRGTGVFSQPQHF. CDR3 nucleotide sequence: TGTGCCAGTAGAGGGACAGGGGTGTTTTCTCAGCCCCAGCATTTT. The rearrangement uses TRBV19 and TRBJ1-5; 10 bases map to TRBD1. Trimming removed 6 bases from V and 6 bases from J; junction bases left unmatched: 8. From germline, CDR1 is LNHDA and CDR2 SQIVND (reference sequence). This CDR3 region has 15 residues.

The chain joins TRBV7-6 to TRBJ1-1; the match to TRBD1 covers 9 bases. V shed 5 bases, J shed 5 bases, and the junction held 6 bases outside the gene matches. This CDR3 has 14 amino acids. Germline assignment: CDR1 SGHVS and CDR2 FNYEAQ. CDR3 DNA sequence: TGTGCCAGCAGCCCGCATGACAGGGGGACTGAAGCTTTCTTT. Amino acid sequence: CASSPHDRGTEAFF.

V gene TRBV15 combines with J gene TRBJ1-1, with TRBD1 identical over 7 bases. V was pared by 7 bases and J by 3 bases, with 8 bases of the junction left unmatched. The CDR3 has 14 amino acids. Per the germline V gene, CDR1 is LNHNV and CDR2 is YYDKDF (reference sequence). The CDR3 loop is CATTVDRADTEAFF. CDR3 nucleotide sequence: TGTGCCACCACCGTCGACAGGGCGGACACTGAAGCTTTCTTT.

The chain links TRBV9 to TRBJ2-2, with D perhaps TRBD1 (6 bases). Trimming shortened V by 3 bases and J by 4 bases, and 10 bases separated the two germline ends. CDR3 length equals 14 residues. Germline V gene sequence: CDR1 SGDLS, CDR2 YYNGEE. The CDR3 region is CASSAPTGTGELFF. The DNA of the CDR3 is TGTGCCAGCAGCGCGCCGACAGGCACCGGGGAGCTGTTTTTT.

The chain carries TRBV7-9 and TRBJ1-5; TRBD1 might be the D (6 bases). Trimming removed 8 bases from V and 4 bases from J, with 9 bases in between. The CDR3 totals 12 residues. Germline CDR1 SEHNR, CDR2 FQNEAQ (reference sequence). In nucleotides, the CDR3 is TGTGCCAGCCGGACAGATAATCAGCCCCAGCATTTT. This gives the protein CASRTDNQPQHF. Full variable domain (outside the CDR3, taken from reference TRBV7-9 and TRBJ1-5): DTGVSQNPRHKITKRGQNVTFRCDPISEHNRLYWYRQTLGQGPEFLTYFQNEAQLEKSRLLSDRFSAERPKGSFSTLEIQRTEQGDSAMYLCASRTDNQPQHFGDGTRLSIL.

This clone was observed a handful of times. The chain recombines TRBV30 with TRBJ1-6; TRBD1 matches 7 bases. Germline values: CDR1 GTSNPN, CDR2 SVGIG (reference sequence). The CDR3 covers 13 residues. Unmatched junction bases numbered 3, after V lost 5 bases and J lost 5 bases. CDR3 nucleotides: TGTGCCTGGGACAGGGAGAATAATTCACCCCTCCACTTT. Translating gives CAWDRENNSPLHF.

With regard to this clone: The junction shows a germline mismatch at one end, possibly a read error. The rearrangement joins TRBV28 to TRBJ1-5; maybe TRBD1 (6 bases). Germline V gene lookup returns CDR1 MDHEN and CDR2 SYDVKM. The CDR3 sequence is 14 residues long. The chain's CDR3 is CASIHQGINHPQHF. The CDR3 nucleotides are TGTGCCAGCATCCACCAGGGGATCAATCATCCCCAGCATTTT.

This chain uses TRBV5-1 with TRBJ1-1; perhaps TRBD1 as D (6 bases). Germline CDR1 is SGHRS and CDR2 is YFSETQ. This CDR3 is built from 14 residues. With 1 base removed from V and 1 base from J, the gap between germline ends came to 8 bases. The CDR3 spells CASSLTGTNTEAFF. For the CDR3, the DNA is TGCGCCAGCAGCTTGACAGGGACGAACACTGAAGCTTTCTTT.

The chain employs TRBV11-2 and TRBJ1-4, with 9 bases identical to TRBD1. The V gene end was trimmed by 5 bases and the J gene end by 5 bases; junction bases not matched to a gene: 3. Germline values: CDR1 SGHAT, CDR2 FQNNGV. This CDR3 is 14 amino acids long. The CDR3 DNA reads as TGTGCCAGCAGCCGTGACAGGGGGAATGAAAAACTGTTTTTT. Its translation: CASSRDRGNEKLFF.

The chain combines TRBV6-5 with TRBJ2-1; possibly TRBD1 for D (5 bases). This CDR3 region has 14 residues. Trimming took off 7 bases at V and 0 bases at J, with 10 bases between the two ends. The germline gives CDR1 MNHEY, CDR2 SVGAGI. Written as DNA, the CDR3 is TGTGCCAGCACCAGGGCGAGCTCCTACAATGAGCAGTTCTTC. Amino acids: CASTRASSYNEQFF.